Presented here are 6 T cell receptor beta chains from one specimen sequenced in a study of T cells in Graves' hyperthyroidism and ophthalmopathy. RNA transcripts served as the template for amplifying TCR beta CDR3 regions. An initial round of RT-PCR targeting the TCR CDR3 relied on the HTBI primer set. One entry per CDR3 protein, called by TCRdb with MiXCR from the multiplex PCR reads. Among a few hundred thousand distinct CDR3 sequences, 12% to 15% were seen once, and the ten largest hold roughly 19%. The sample taken for sequencing was blood. The receptors derive from an older woman with Graves' ophthalmopathy.

V gene TRBV6-5 combines with J gene TRBJ2-2; D is ambiguous. The V gene lost 1 base and the J gene lost 1 base, with 4 bases spanning the gap. The CDR3 extends over 14 amino acids. Germline CDR1 reads MNHEY; CDR2 reads SVGAGI. The CDR3, as DNA: TGTGCCAGCAGTTACTTTGGGAACACCGGGGAGCTGTTTTTT. It is translated as CASSYFGNTGELFF.

At least ten counts were recorded for this clonotype. The V call is TRBV3-1, the J call TRBJ1-1; 9 nucleotides agree with TRBD1. Losses at the gene ends were 4 bases for V and 4 bases for J; bases not matched to a gene: 4. Per the germline V gene, CDR1 is LGHDT and CDR2 is YNNKEL (reference sequence). The CDR3 sequence is 14 residues long. The CDR3 coding sequence is TGTGCCAGCAGCCTGGGACAGGGAAGCACTGAAGCTTTCTTT. As protein: CASSLGQGSTEAFF.

The table lists this clonotype with a few counts. For the CDR3, the DNA is TGTGCTAGTGTCGGGGGAACTGAAGCTTTCTTT. It specifies CASVGGTEAFF. The chain carries TRBV12-5 and TRBJ1-1, with D possibly being TRBD1 (5 bases). The CDR3 sequence is 11 residues long. Germline V gene data show CDR1 as LGHNT and CDR2 as FRNRAP. Trimming shortened V by 7 bases and J by 5 bases, and 8 bases separated the two germline ends. Together with reference TRBV12-5 and TRBJ1-1, the CDR3 gives the full variable domain: DARVTQTPRHKVTEMGQEVTMRCQPILGHNTVFWYRQTMMQGLELLAYFRNRAPLDDSGMPKDRFSAEMPDATLATLKIQPSEPRDSAVYFCASVGGTEAFFGQGTRLTVV.

This clonotype was observed many times. This chain connects TRBV7-2 to TRBJ1-3; D perhaps matches TRBD1 (5 bases). Germline assignment: CDR1 SGHTA and CDR2 FQGNSA. V was cut by 0 bases and J by 0 bases, with 9 bases left in between. The CDR3 runs to 16 residues. The CDR3 DNA sequence: TGTGCCAGCAGCTTAGCGGGACCGCACTCTGGAAACACCATATATTTT. Its protein is CASSLAGPHSGNTIYF.

This clonotype was seen many times. The V and J genes are TRBV11-2 and TRBJ2-3, with TRBD2 matching over 10 bases. The CDR3 is 15 amino acids. J lost 4 bases, V lost 5 bases, and 6 bases had no gene match. Per the germline V gene, CDR1 is SGHAT and CDR2 is FQNNGV. The chain's CDR3 is CASSLPLAGADTQYF. CDR3 DNA sequence: TGTGCCAGCAGCCTACCCCTAGCGGGAGCAGATACGCAGTATTTT.

The V and J genes are TRBV5-5 and TRBJ2-3; weak D call: TRBD1 (5 bases). This CDR3 is 15 amino acids long. The V and J ends lost 0 bases and 2 bases respectively, with 10 bases between them. Germline-derived CDR1 and CDR2 are SGHKS and YYEKEE (reference sequence). Here the CDR3 reads CASSLVGRATDTQYF. For the CDR3, the DNA is TGTGCCAGCAGCTTGGTCGGCAGGGCCACAGATACGCAGTATTTT.